Below, 30 T cell receptor beta chains from the same sample are listed, as sequenced in a study of neoadjuvant anti-PD-1 for oral cavity cancer. Time point noted: after neoadjuvant nivolumab, at surgical resection. Repertoires were generated with immunoSEQ multiplex PCR, while TCRdb's copy carries only in-frame clones and drops some. There are more than 11,000 clones in the sample; roughly three quarters occur only once, and 2% to 3% lies in the top ten. The sequencing here drew on PBMCs, taken after nivolumab (anti-PD-1) treatment. The receptors stem from a person between 40 and 85 years old with oral cavity squamous cell carcinoma.

This clone was recorded a few times. This chain uses TRBV5-5 with TRBJ1-1, with D unclear. The CDR3 is made up of 13 amino acids. Germline CDR1 and CDR2: SGHKS and YYEKEE (reference sequence). Between the trimmed V and J ends, which lost 2 bases and 4 bases, there was a span of 9 bases. The chain's CDR3 is CASSLGLLTEAFF. CDR3 nucleotide sequence: TGTGCCAGCAGCTTAGGACTGCTCACTGAAGCTTTCTTT. The whole variable domain, remainder taken from reference TRBV5-5 and TRBJ1-1, is DAGVTQSPTHLIKTRGQQVTLRCSPISGHKSVSWYQQVLGQGPQFIFQYYEKEERGRGNFPDRFSARQFPNYSSELNVNALLLGDSALYLCASSLGLLTEAFFGQGTRLTVV.

This chain's CDR3 is CASNPSGASRDEQFF. CDR3 coding DNA: TGTGCCAGCAACCCTTCGGGGGCCTCTCGGGATGAGCAGTTCTTC. The gene calls are TRBV2 and TRBJ2-1; possibly TRBD1 or TRBD2 for D (6 bases each). The V end lost 7 bases, the J end lost 8 bases, and 21 bases lay between the germline ends. The CDR3 covers 15 residues. The V gene's germline CDR1 is SNHLY and CDR2 FYNNEI.

The chain carries TRBV10-3 and TRBJ1-2; D perhaps matches TRBD1 (6 bases). Germline V gene sequence: CDR1 ENHRY, CDR2 SYGVKD. V gave up 3 bases and J gave up 5 bases, with 13 bases separating them. The CDR3 runs to 14 residues. The CDR3 loop reads CAISESQGWYGYTF. The DNA of the CDR3 is TGTGCCATCAGTGAATCCCAGGGGTGGTATGGCTACACCTTC.

This clone was observed a single time. J is TRBJ2-3 and V is TRBV12-5, with unresolved D. CDR1 and CDR2 from the germline V gene are LGHNT and FRNRAP. CDR3 length: 15 amino acids. Trimming removed 0 bases from V and 4 bases from J, with 11 bases in between. CDR3 region: CASGLVLGSSDTQYF. CDR3 in DNA: TGTGCTAGTGGTTTGGTCCTGGGGTCCTCAGATACGCAGTATTTT.

The chain joins TRBV13 to TRBJ2-3, with TRBD1 as a possible D gene (5 bases). Germline V gene data show CDR1 as PRHDT and CDR2 as FYEKMQ (reference sequence). The V gene lost 2 bases and the J gene lost 5 bases, with 5 bases spanning the gap. The CDR3 sequence is 12 residues long. Here the CDR3 DNA reads TGTGCCAGCAGCTTAAGGGGAGATACGCAGTATTTT. Residues: CASSLRGDTQYF.

The rearrangement links TRBV2 to TRBJ2-2, with a possible D match to TRBD2 (6 bases). Deletions cut 3 bases from V and 13 bases from J, with 12 bases between. The germline gives CDR1 SNHLY, CDR2 FYNNEI. This CDR3 has 12 amino acids. In nucleotides, the CDR3 is TGTGCCAGCAGTGACGAGCGGGTAGGGCTGTTTTTT. This sequence encodes CASSDERVGLFF.

The chain has TRBV13 and TRBJ2-7, with 8 bases lining up with TRBD2. Germline CDR1 is PRHDT and CDR2 is FYEKMQ (reference sequence). The trim removed 4 bases at V and 5 bases at J, leaving 7 bases unmatched. The CDR3 contains 14 residues. Here the CDR3 DNA reads TGTGCCAGCAGCTCCTTGGCGGGGGGCCACGAGCAGTACTTC. Translation: CASSSLAGGHEQYF.

The rearrangement uses TRBV28 and TRBJ2-1; the D call may be TRBD1 or TRBD2 (5 bases each). Germline values: CDR1 MDHEN, CDR2 SYDVKM. The CDR3 runs to 12 residues. Trimming took 2 bases from V and 9 from J, leaving 8 bases between them. The CDR3 DNA reads as TGTGCCAGCAGTTTACGTGGGGGTGAGCAGTTCTTC. Its translation is CASSLRGGEQFF.

This chain joins TRBV7-9 and TRBJ2-7; TRBD2 aligns across 7 bases. Trimming at V came to 4 bases and at J to 6 bases, leaving 3 bases not matched to a gene. CDR3 length equals 12 residues. Germline loops: CDR1 SEHNR, CDR2 FQNEAQ (reference sequence). The CDR3 here is CASSSSGIEQYF. CDR3 DNA: TGTGCCAGCAGCTCAAGCGGGATCGAGCAGTACTTC.

This sequence joins TRBV6-5 and TRBJ1-4; possible D gene TRBD1, 6 bases. CDR3 length: 13 residues. CDR1 MNHEY and CDR2 SVGAGI come from the germline V gene. The V and J ends lost 2 bases and 8 bases respectively, with 9 bases between them. DNA for the CDR3: TGTGCCAGCAGTTACGAGGGGGACGAAAAACTGTTTTTT. It codes for CASSYEGDEKLFF.

The chain joins TRBV27 to TRBJ1-5; no definite D call. V was clipped by 5 bases and J by 7 bases, with 12 bases between them. CDR1 is MNHEY and CDR2 is SMNVEV in the germline V gene (reference sequence). The CDR3 consists of 13 residues. The CDR3 DNA follows: TGTGCCAGCAGTCCCACTTCTGGACAGCCCCAGCATTTT. It encodes CASSPTSGQPQHF.

The chain recombines TRBV27 with TRBJ2-6; D not resolved. This CDR3 has 16 amino acids. V was trimmed by 5 bases and J by 0 bases, leaving 11 bases between them. Looked up from germline, CDR1 is MNHEY and CDR2 is SMNVEV (reference sequence). The CDR3 spells CASSPLGYSGANVLTF. CDR3 DNA: TGTGCCAGCAGTCCCCTAGGCTACTCTGGGGCCAACGTCCTGACTTTC.

This rearrangement joins TRBV30 to TRBJ2-2, with D possibly called TRBD1 or TRBD2 (5 bases each). Trimming cost V 3 bases and J 6 bases, with 14 bases left between them. The CDR3 has 14 amino acids. The germline gives CDR1 GTSNPN, CDR2 SVGIG (reference sequence). The CDR3 spells CAWSGTAHSGELFF. CDR3 bases: TGTGCCTGGAGCGGGACGGCCCACTCCGGGGAGCTGTTTTTT.

V is TRBV19 and J is TRBJ2-2, with 8 bases fitting TRBD1. CDR3 length: 13 residues. Per the germline V gene, CDR1 is LNHDA and CDR2 is SQIVND (reference sequence). J gave up 6 bases and V 7 bases, and 4 bases lay outside the gene matches. This CDR3 reads CASKRTGPGELFF. CDR3 DNA: TGTGCCAGTAAGCGGACAGGGCCCGGGGAGCTGTTTTTT.

The gene calls are TRBV13 and TRBJ2-7, with D possibly being TRBD2 (6 bases). This CDR3 is 13 amino acids long. Trimming removed 6 bases at V and 3 bases at J, with 12 bases between. Per the germline V gene, CDR1 is PRHDT and CDR2 is FYEKMQ (reference sequence). CDR3: CASREGLHYEQYF. For the CDR3, the DNA is TGTGCCAGCAGGGAGGGACTTCACTACGAGCAGTACTTC.

V is TRBV14 and J is TRBJ1-1; a possible D gene is TRBD1 (5 bases). The germline CDR1 and CDR2 sequences are SGHDN and FVKESK. The CDR3 sequence is 13 residues long. V lost 3 bases and J lost 3, with 8 bases in between. The CDR3 sequence: CASSQGLDTEAFF. In DNA, the CDR3 is TGTGCCAGCAGCCAGGGGCTTGACACTGAAGCTTTCTTT.

This clone was counted a few times. The chain combines TRBV2 with TRBJ1-4; no firm D call. This CDR3 has 15 amino acids. Germline CDR1 reads SNHLY; CDR2 reads FYNNEI. The V and J ends lost 3 bases and 3 bases respectively, with 11 bases between them. CDR3 loop: CASSELEGPNEKLFF. CDR3 coding DNA: TGTGCCAGCAGTGAGTTGGAAGGCCCTAATGAAAAACTGTTTTTT.

The chain combines TRBV5-1 with TRBJ1-5, with D hard to call. V was pared by 2 bases and J by 5 bases, with 8 bases between. Germline CDR1 SGHRS, CDR2 YFSETQ. The CDR3 covers 13 residues. For the CDR3, the DNA is TGCGCCAGCAGCTTAGGCGATTATCAGCCCCAGCATTTT. It specifies CASSLGDYQPQHF.

This chain links TRBV7-9 with TRBJ2-7, with 11 bases lining up with TRBD2. Trimming at V came to 3 bases and at J to 6 bases, leaving 7 bases not matched to a gene. The CDR3 covers 15 residues. Germline CDR1 reads SEHNR; CDR2 reads FQNEAQ (reference sequence). CDR3 bases: TGTGCCAGCAGCTTGGTTGGGACTAGCGGTTTCGAGCAGTACTTC. This sequence encodes CASSLVGTSGFEQYF.

V gene TRBV2 combines with J gene TRBJ1-5, with D perhaps TRBD1 (5 bases). Per the germline V gene, CDR1 is SNHLY and CDR2 is FYNNEI. Trimming removed 6 bases from V and 0 bases from J, with 12 bases in between. This CDR3 contains 15 residues. The CDR3 protein is CASRRGWGSNQPQHF. The DNA of the CDR3 is TGTGCCAGCAGGAGGGGTTGGGGTAGCAATCAGCCCCAGCATTTT.

The CDR3 is CASSLSSSNEKLFF. DNA for the CDR3: TGTGCCAGCAGCTTATCATCCTCTAATGAAAAACTGTTTTTT. The rearrangement links TRBV7-2 to TRBJ1-4, with unresolved D. Germline CDR1 and CDR2: SGHTA and FQGNSA. V shed 2 bases and J shed 3 bases, with 7 bases lying between them. The CDR3 loop spans 14 amino acids.

The rearrangement uses TRBV6-6 and TRBJ2-2, with 7 bases fitting TRBD1. The CDR3 extends over 15 amino acids. V was clipped by 10 bases and J by 1 base; unmatched bases: 9. CDR1 and CDR2 from the germline V gene are MNHNY and SVGAGI (reference sequence). CDR3 sequence reads: CATVSGGMNTGELFF. The CDR3 DNA follows: TGTGCCACCGTCTCAGGGGGTATGAACACCGGGGAGCTGTTTTTT.

This clone was observed a few times. The rearrangement uses TRBV2 and TRBJ2-1, with 12 bases that match TRBD2. Germline V gene sequence: CDR1 SNHLY, CDR2 FYNNEI. V dropped 7 bases and J dropped 4; count of bases not matched to a gene: 2. The CDR3 totals 14 residues. The CDR3 region is CASKGLAGYNEQFF. Here the CDR3 DNA reads TGTGCCAGCAAAGGACTAGCGGGATACAATGAGCAGTTCTTC. The whole variable domain, filled in from reference TRBV2 and TRBJ2-1, reads EPEVTQTPSHQVTQMGQEVILRCVPISNHLYFYWYRQILGQKVEFLVSFYNNEISEKSEIFDDQFSVERPDGSNFTLKIRSTKLEDSAMYFCASKGLAGYNEQFFGPGTRLTVL.

This clone has only a few counts. The chain recombines TRBV9 with TRBJ2-5, with 7 positions matching TRBD2. The germline V gene has CDR1 SGDLS and CDR2 YYNGEE. This CDR3 is built from 15 residues. The V and J ends lost 3 bases and 4 bases, in that order; junction bases with no gene match: 9. CDR3 bases: TGTGCCAGCAGCGCTAGCGGACTCCTCGCAGAGACCCAGTACTTC. Residues: CASSASGLLAETQYF.

CDR3 region: CASSQLGMSGNTIYF. The CDR3 bases are TGCGCCAGCAGCCAATTAGGGATGTCTGGAAACACCATATATTTT. The J gene is TRBJ1-3, the V gene TRBV4-1; D gene uncertain. Trimming took 2 bases from V and 1 from J, leaving 9 bases between them. In germline, CDR1 is MGHRA, CDR2 YSYEKL. CDR3 size: 15 residues.

This chain joins TRBV4-1 and TRBJ2-1; D possibly matches TRBD1 or TRBD2 (5 bases each). The CDR3 sequence is 20 residues long. The V end lost 1 base, the J end lost 4 bases, and 26 bases lay between the germline ends. Per germline, CDR1 MGHRA and CDR2 YSYEKL. The CDR3 coding sequence is TGCGCCAGCAGCCAAGGAACCGGGACCACCCTGATTGTCGCTTACAATGAGCAGTTCTTC. It translates to CASSQGTGTTLIVAYNEQFF.

This clone was picked up a small number of times. The chain is built from TRBV7-3 and TRBJ1-1; perhaps TRBD1 as D (5 bases). The CDR3 extends over 13 amino acids. The germline CDR1 and CDR2 sequences are SGHTA and FQGTGA. Trimming removed 4 bases from V and 2 bases from J, with 8 bases in between. Written as DNA, the CDR3 is TGTGCCAGCAGCTCGACAGTAAACACTGAAGCTTTCTTT. Encoded protein: CASSSTVNTEAFF.

The chain has TRBV7-3 and TRBJ2-1; 7 bases line up with TRBD1. Trimming removed 0 bases from V and 6 bases from J; junction bases left unmatched: 5. This CDR3 has 15 amino acids. CDR1 SGHTA and CDR2 FQGTGA come from the germline V gene. CDR3 sequence: CASSLTRDSANEQFF. The CDR3 DNA reads as TGTGCCAGCAGCTTAACTAGGGACAGTGCCAATGAGCAGTTCTTC.

The V gene is TRBV2, the J gene TRBJ2-1, with D maybe TRBD2 (6 bases). The CDR3 runs 11 residues. Germline V gives CDR1 SNHLY, CDR2 FYNNEI. Trimming took 8 bases from V and 10 from J, leaving 12 bases between them. The CDR3, as DNA: TGTGCCAGCTCTCCGCGGGACGAGCAGTTCTTC. It encodes CASSPRDEQFF.

The J gene is TRBJ2-7, the V gene TRBV5-1; 7 nucleotides match TRBD1. The CDR3 is 15 amino acids. Germline CDR1 reads SGHRS; CDR2 reads YFSETQ. V lost 4 bases and J lost 5; bases outside the gene matches: 12. This chain's CDR3 is CASSRTGQTPHEQYF. In nucleotides, the CDR3 is TGCGCCAGCAGCCGGACGGGACAGACCCCCCACGAGCAGTACTTC.